Listed here are 4 T cell receptor beta chains from one sample, sequenced in a study of T cell clonality in common variable immunodeficiency. The assay was immunoSEQ multiplex PCR, and TCRdb's table has in-frame clones only and misses some. Listed here are about 32,000 clones without any singletons, the top ten holding over 9%. The sequenced material came from peripheral blood mononuclear cells. The receptors shown here come from a person aged 18 to 70 in good health.

This clone was seen repeatedly, ten times or more. The read terminates 3 residues before the CDR3 end, so the remaining end is supplied by the germline J gene. The V call is TRBV19, the J call TRBJ2-1, with 13 bases matching TRBD2. This CDR3 is built from 15 residues. Germline V CDR1 and CDR2: LNHDA, SQIVND (reference sequence). The J segment lost 9 bases and the V segment lost 5 bases, leaving 7 bases of the junction unmatched. CDR3 region: CASSLPGLAGSEQFF. CDR3 DNA, as far as it was read: TGTGCCAGTAGTCTCCCGGGACTAGCGGGAAGTGAG.

This clone has ten or more counts. The DNA ends 3 residues before the CDR3 does, and the rest of the CDR3 is filled in from the germline J gene. The chain joins TRBV10-3 to TRBJ1-1; maybe TRBD1 (6 bases). This CDR3 spans 14 amino acids. V shed 4 bases and J shed 3 bases, with 12 bases lying between them. From germline, CDR1 is ENHRY and CDR2 SYGVKD. CDR3 DNA (partial): TGTGCCATCAGTGTAGGTGGACAGTACACTGAA. Amino acid sequence: CAISVGGQYTE. The whole CDR3 protein is CAISVGGQYTEAFF.

This clone was observed at least ten times. The read falls 3 residues short of the CDR3 end, and the missing part is taken from the germline J gene. V and J are TRBV2 and TRBJ2-2; D gene ambiguous. Between the trimmed V and J ends, which lost 7 bases and 5 bases, there was a span of 5 bases. CDR1 is SNHLY and CDR2 is FYNNEI in the germline V gene. The CDR3 totals 11 residues. Partial CDR3 DNA: TGTGCCAGCACCATTACCGGGGAG. Translation: CASTITGE. The whole CDR3 reads CASTITGELFF.

The table lists this clone with many counts. The missing CDR3 end, 3 residues past where the read stops, is filled in from the germline J gene. This chain uses TRBV10-3 with TRBJ1-5; TRBD1 matches 8 bases. The V and J ends lost 3 bases and 7 bases, in that order; junction bases with no gene match: 17. Germline V lookup: CDR1 ENHRY, CDR2 SYGVKD. This CDR3 spans 18 amino acids. The CDR3 protein is CAISEGQPGQGFRQPQHF. The sequenced part of the CDR3 DNA is TGTGCCATCAGTGAAGGCCAACCCGGACAGGGCTTTCGGCAGCCC.